Below, one TCR beta chain is given with its context. Sequencing was performed with immunoSEQ multiplex PCR; in TCRdb, only in-frame clones are kept and a portion is missing. There are over 200,000 clones in the sample; about 88% occur only once, and around 4% lies in the top ten. These data come from a study of blood T cell repertoires in COVID-19. Germline V gene lookup returns CDR1 SNHLY and CDR2 FYNNEI. The V and J ends lost 6 bases and 7 bases, in that order; junction bases with no gene match: 8. The CDR3 is 13 amino acids. V is TRBV2 and J is TRBJ1-1; 7 bases are shared with TRBD1. The TCR originated in a woman in her 30s who had been exposed to COVID-19. Sequencing used PBMCs or T cells enriched from blood (not recorded which). CDR3 in amino acids: CASREDRMNEAFF. CDR3 DNA: TGTGCCAGCAGAGAGGACAGGATGAATGAAGCTTTCTTT.